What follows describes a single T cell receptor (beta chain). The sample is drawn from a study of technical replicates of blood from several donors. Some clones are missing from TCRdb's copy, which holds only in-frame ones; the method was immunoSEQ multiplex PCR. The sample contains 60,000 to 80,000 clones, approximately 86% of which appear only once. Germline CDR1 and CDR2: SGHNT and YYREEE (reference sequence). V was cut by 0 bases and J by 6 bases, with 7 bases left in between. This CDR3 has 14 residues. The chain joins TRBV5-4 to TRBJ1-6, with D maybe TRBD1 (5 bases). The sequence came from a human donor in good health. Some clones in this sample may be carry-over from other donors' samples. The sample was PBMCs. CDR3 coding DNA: TGTGCCAGCAGCTTGGACAGGTTTAATTCACCCCTCCACTTT. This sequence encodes CASSLDRFNSPLHF.